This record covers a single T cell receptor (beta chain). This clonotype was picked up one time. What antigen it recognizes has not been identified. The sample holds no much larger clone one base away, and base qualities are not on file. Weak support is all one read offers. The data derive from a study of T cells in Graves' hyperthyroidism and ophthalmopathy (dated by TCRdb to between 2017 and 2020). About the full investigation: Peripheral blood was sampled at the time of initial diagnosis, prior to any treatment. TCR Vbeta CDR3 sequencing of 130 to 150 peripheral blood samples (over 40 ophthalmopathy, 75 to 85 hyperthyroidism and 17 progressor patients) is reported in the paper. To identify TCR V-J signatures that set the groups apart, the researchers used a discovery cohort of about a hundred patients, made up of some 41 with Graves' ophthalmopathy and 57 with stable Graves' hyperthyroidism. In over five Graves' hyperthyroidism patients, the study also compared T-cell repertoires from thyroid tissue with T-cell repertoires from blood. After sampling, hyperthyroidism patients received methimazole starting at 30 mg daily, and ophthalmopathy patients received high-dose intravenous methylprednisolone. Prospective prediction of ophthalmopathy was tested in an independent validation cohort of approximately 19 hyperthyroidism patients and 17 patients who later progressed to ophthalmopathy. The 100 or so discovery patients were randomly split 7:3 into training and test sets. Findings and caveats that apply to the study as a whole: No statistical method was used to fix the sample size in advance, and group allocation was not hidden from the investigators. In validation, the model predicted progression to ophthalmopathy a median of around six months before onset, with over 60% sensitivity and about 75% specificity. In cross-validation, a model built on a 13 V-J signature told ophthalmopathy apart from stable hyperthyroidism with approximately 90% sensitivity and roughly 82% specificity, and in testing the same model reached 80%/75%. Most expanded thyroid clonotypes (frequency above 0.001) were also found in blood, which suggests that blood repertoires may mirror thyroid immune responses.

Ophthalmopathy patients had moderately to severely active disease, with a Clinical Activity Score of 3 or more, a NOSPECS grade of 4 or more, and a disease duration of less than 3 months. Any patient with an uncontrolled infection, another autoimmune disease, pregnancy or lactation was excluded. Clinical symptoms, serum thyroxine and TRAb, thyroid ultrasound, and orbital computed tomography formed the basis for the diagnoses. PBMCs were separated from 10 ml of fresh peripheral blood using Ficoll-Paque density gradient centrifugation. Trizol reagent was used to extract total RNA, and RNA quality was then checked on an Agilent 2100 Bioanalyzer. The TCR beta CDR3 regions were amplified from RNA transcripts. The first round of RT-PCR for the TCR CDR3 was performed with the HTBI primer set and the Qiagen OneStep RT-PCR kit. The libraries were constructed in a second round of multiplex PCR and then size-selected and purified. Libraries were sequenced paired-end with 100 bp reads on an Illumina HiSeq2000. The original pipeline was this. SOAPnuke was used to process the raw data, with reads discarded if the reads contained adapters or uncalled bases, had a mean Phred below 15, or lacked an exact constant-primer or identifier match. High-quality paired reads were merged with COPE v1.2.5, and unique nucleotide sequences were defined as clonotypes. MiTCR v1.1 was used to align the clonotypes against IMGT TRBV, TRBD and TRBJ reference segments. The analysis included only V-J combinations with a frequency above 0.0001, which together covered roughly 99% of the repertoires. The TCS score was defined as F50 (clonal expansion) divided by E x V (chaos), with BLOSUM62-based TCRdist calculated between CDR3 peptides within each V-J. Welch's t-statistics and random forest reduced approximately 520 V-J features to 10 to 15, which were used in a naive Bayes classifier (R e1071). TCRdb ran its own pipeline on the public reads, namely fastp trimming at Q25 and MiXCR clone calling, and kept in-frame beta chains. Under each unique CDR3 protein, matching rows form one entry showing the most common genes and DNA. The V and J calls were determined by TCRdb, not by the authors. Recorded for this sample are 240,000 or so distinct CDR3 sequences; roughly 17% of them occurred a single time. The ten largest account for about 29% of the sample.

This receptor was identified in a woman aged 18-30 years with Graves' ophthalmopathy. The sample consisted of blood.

The CDR3: CASSLALSLAGTDTQYF. The DNA reads TGCGCCAGCAGCTTGGCCTTATCACTAGCGGGCACAGATACGCAGTATTTT. The chain is made from TRBV5-1 and TRBJ2-3, with 8 bases in between that match TRBD2. From the cysteine up to the phenylalanine, the CDR3 has a length of 17 residues. The kept DNA is CDR3 alone, 51 bases in frame from the first base. The germline V gene encodes CDR1 SGHRS and CDR2 YFSETQ. The junction shows trimming of 0 bases on V and 1 base on J, and the gene matches do not reach 7 bases of it.